Each of the 16 T cell receptor beta chains below was sequenced from the same sample in a study of blood T cell repertoires in COVID-19 (dated by TCRdb to about 2020). Library creation used the immunoSEQ multiplex PCR assay. In its TCRdb copy, this immuneACCESS table keeps in-frame sequences only and misses some clones. Where compared with another copy, unresolved V genes explain less than half of these, and the others have no known cause. The sample profile shows about 230,000 clones; roughly 82% of them were found once. The top ten hold around 2.4% of the sample. Sequencing was carried out using peripheral blood. These TCRs come from a man aged 35 to 55 who had recovered from COVID-19.

The J gene is TRBJ1-5, the V gene TRBV5-6, with 7 bases identical to TRBD1. Germline CDR1 is SGHDT and CDR2 is YYEEEE. Unmatched junction bases numbered 4, after V lost 3 bases and J lost 4 bases. This CDR3 has 14 residues. The CDR3 DNA sequence: TGTGCCAGCAGCTGGGGGGACAGTAATCAGCCCCAGCATTTT. This encodes CASSWGDSNQPQHF.

This chain links TRBV5-1 with TRBJ1-2; perhaps TRBD1 as D (6 bases). The CDR3 is 15 amino acids. V lost 7 bases and J lost 8, with 24 bases in between. Germline-derived CDR1 and CDR2 are SGHRS and YFSETQ. The DNA for the CDR3 is TGCGCCAGCCAAACTCAACTACAGGGTCGTGAAGGCTACACCTTC. Protein: CASQTQLQGREGYTF. The whole variable domain, filled in from reference TRBV5-1 and TRBJ1-2, reads KAGVTQTPRYLIKTRGQQVTLSCSPISGHRSVSWYQQTPGQGLQFLFEYFSETQRNKGNFPGRFSGRQFSNSRSEMNVSTLELGDSALYLCASQTQLQGREGYTFGSGTRLTVV.

The chain joins TRBV4-1 to TRBJ2-7; 7 bases match TRBD1. After removal of 3 bases from V and 0 bases from J, the junction contained 8 bases not matched to a gene. Germline V gives CDR1 MGHRA, CDR2 YSYEKL. The CDR3 spans 16 residues. This CDR3 reads CASSQGQLLSSYEQYF. The DNA for the CDR3 is TGCGCCAGCAGCCAGGGACAGCTCCTAAGCTCCTACGAGCAGTACTTC.

The chain carries TRBV19 and TRBJ2-1; 9 bases are shared with TRBD1. From germline, CDR1 is LNHDA and CDR2 SQIVND (reference sequence). CDR3 length: 14 residues. J gave up 6 bases and V 6 bases, and 6 bases lay outside the gene matches. The CDR3 sequence is CASSPGQGVNEQFF. The CDR3 coding sequence is TGTGCCAGTAGCCCGGGACAGGGAGTCAATGAGCAGTTCTTC.

The chain uses TRBV19 and TRBJ2-2, with a possible D match to TRBD1 (6 bases). The CDR3 is 13 residues long. V lost 7 bases and J lost 4, with 10 bases in between. CDR1 is LNHDA, CDR2 SQIVND, per germline (reference sequence). CDR3 nucleotide sequence: TGTGCCAGTAACAGGGCCCGCACCGGGGAGCTGTTTTTT. This gives the protein CASNRARTGELFF.

This clone has more than one count but fewer than ten. The chain joins TRBV18 to TRBJ1-2; TRBD1 matches 9 bases. The ends lost 6 bases at V and 5 bases at J; junction bases unmatched: 4. Germline-derived CDR1 and CDR2 are KGHSH and LQKENI. The CDR3 totals 13 residues. In DNA, the CDR3 is TGTGCCAGCTCCGGGGACAGGGAATATGGCTACACCTTC. Its translation is CASSGDREYGYTF. The whole variable domain, filled in from reference TRBV18 and TRBJ1-2, reads NAGVMQNPRHLVRRRGQEARLRCSPMKGHSHVYWYRQLPEEGLKFMVYLQKENIIDESGMPKERFSAEFPKEGPSILRIQQVVRGDSAAYFCASSGDREYGYTFGSGTRLTVV.

Written as DNA, the CDR3 is TGTGCCAGCAGCCGCCCAGGGTCCGGGACAGGGCCCACAGATACGCAGTATTTT. It encodes CASSRPGSGTGPTDTQYF. The rearrangement uses TRBV7-6 and TRBJ2-3, with 9 positions matching TRBD1. The V segment lost 5 bases and the J segment 2 bases; nucleotides outside the gene matches: 14. Germline V gene lookup returns CDR1 SGHVS and CDR2 FNYEAQ. The CDR3 totals 18 residues.

This chain links TRBV10-3 with TRBJ1-1; the match to TRBD1 covers 11 bases. The V segment lost 0 bases and the J segment 3 bases; nucleotides outside the gene matches: 6. The CDR3 extends over 17 amino acids. From germline, CDR1 is ENHRY and CDR2 SYGVKD. As DNA, the CDR3 is TGTGCCATCAGTGAGTCCTGGGGGGGACAGGGGGACACTGAAGCTTTCTTT. Translated, it gives CAISESWGGQGDTEAFF.

This chain connects TRBV7-2 to TRBJ2-3; D possibly corresponds to TRBD2 (6 bases). V was trimmed by 1 base and J by 4 bases, leaving 9 bases between them. Per the germline V gene, CDR1 is SGHTA and CDR2 is FQGNSA. The CDR3 runs to 14 residues. CDR3 loop: CASSLGGVADTQYF. In DNA, the CDR3 is TGTGCCAGCAGCTTAGGCGGGGTCGCAGATACGCAGTATTTT.

This chain connects TRBV7-9 to TRBJ2-2; maybe TRBD2 (5 bases). The CDR3 is 17 residues long. The V end lost 2 bases, the J end lost 1 base, and 14 bases lay between the germline ends. Germline-derived CDR1 and CDR2 are SEHNR and FQNEAQ (reference sequence). CDR3 nucleotides: TGTGCCAGCAGCTTAATCTCGGGATCGATGAACACCGGGGAGCTGTTTTTT. Encoded protein: CASSLISGSMNTGELFF.

V is TRBV6-6 and J is TRBJ2-5; D call uncertain. Germline V gene data show CDR1 as MNHNY and CDR2 as SVGAGI (reference sequence). Trimming cost V 6 bases and J 4 bases, with 3 bases left between them. CDR3 size: 10 residues. The CDR3 here is CASSGETQYF. CDR3 coding DNA: TGTGCCAGCAGCGGAGAGACCCAGTACTTC.

This chain uses TRBV5-1 with TRBJ2-3; a possible D gene is TRBD1 (5 bases). The CDR3 totals 14 residues. The ends were cut back, 2 bases at V and 0 bases at J, with 7 bases in the middle. The germline V gene encodes CDR1 SGHRS and CDR2 YFSETQ. In nucleotides, the CDR3 is TGCGCCAGCAGCTTAGGGGAAAGCACAGATACGCAGTATTTT. Its translation is CASSLGESTDTQYF.

The chain carries TRBV30 and TRBJ1-1; possibly TRBD1 for D (6 bases). V dropped 4 bases and J dropped 0 bases, with 9 bases sitting between them. Germline-derived CDR1 and CDR2 are GTSNPN and SVGIG (reference sequence). The CDR3 is 13 residues long. CDR3 nucleotide sequence: TGTGCCTGGAAGGGGGGGGTGAACACTGAAGCTTTCTTT. Encoded protein: CAWKGGVNTEAFF.

V and J are TRBV29-1 and TRBJ1-1; D perhaps matches TRBD1 (6 bases). The ends were cut back, 6 bases at V and 4 bases at J, with 24 bases in the middle. CDR3 length: 16 residues. CDR1 is SQVTM, CDR2 ANQGSEA, per germline. The CDR3 DNA reads as TGCAGCGTGGAGACTCCCGGGACACGGTTGAGCACTGAAGCTTTCTTT. Translated: CSVETPGTRLSTEAFF.

The genes are TRBV19 and TRBJ2-5; no clear D. The V end lost 1 base, the J end lost 0 bases, and 6 bases lay between the germline ends. Germline V gene data show CDR1 as LNHDA and CDR2 as SQIVND (reference sequence). CDR3 length equals 14 residues. As DNA, the CDR3 is TGTGCCAGTAGTATAGTTGCAGACCAAGAGACCCAGTACTTC. It is translated as CASSIVADQETQYF.

This chain joins TRBV7-9 and TRBJ1-1; tentatively, D is TRBD1 (5 bases). CDR3 length: 13 residues. V dropped 5 bases and J dropped 5 bases, with 12 bases sitting between them. Per the germline V gene, CDR1 is SEHNR and CDR2 is FQNEAQ (reference sequence). In nucleotides, the CDR3 is TGTGCCAGCAGCCTGACAGCGGGGACTGAAGCTTTCTTT. Protein: CASSLTAGTEAFF. The entire variable domain, with the rest obtained from reference TRBV7-9 and TRBJ1-1, is as follows: DTGVSQNPRHKITKRGQNVTFRCDPISEHNRLYWYRQTLGQGPEFLTYFQNEAQLEKSRLLSDRFSAERPKGSFSTLEIQRTEQGDSAMYLCASSLTAGTEAFFGQGTRLTVV.